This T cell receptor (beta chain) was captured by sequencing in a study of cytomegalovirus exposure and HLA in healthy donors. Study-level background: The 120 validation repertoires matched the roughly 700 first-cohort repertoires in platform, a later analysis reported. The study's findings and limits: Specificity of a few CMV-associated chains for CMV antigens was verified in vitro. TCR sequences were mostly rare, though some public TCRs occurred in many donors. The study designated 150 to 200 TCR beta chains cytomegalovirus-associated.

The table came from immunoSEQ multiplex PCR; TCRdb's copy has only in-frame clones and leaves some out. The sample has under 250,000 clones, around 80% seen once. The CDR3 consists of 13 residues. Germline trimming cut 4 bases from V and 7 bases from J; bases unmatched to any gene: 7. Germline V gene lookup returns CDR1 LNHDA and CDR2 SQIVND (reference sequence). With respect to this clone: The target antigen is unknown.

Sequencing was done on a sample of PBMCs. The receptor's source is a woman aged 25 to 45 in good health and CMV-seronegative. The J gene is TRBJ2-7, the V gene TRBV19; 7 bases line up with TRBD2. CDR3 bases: TGTGCCAGTAGTAGCGGGGGTCGGAGGGAGCAGTACTTC. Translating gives CASSSGGRREQYF.